This T cell receptor beta chain appears in the sequencing data of a study of blood T cell repertoires in COVID-19. Overall study context: T cells, B-cell-depleted T cells, or PBMCs supplied cDNA or gDNA.

Authors' methods: For nucleated cells, counts were estimated from reference gene primer amplification. TCRdb keeps only in-frame clones here, not all; method: immunoSEQ multiplex PCR. From that table come the V and J calls and clone size; the DNA was used to work out D and trimming. The repertoire holds about 240,000 clones, with more than 75% as singletons. This clone was observed a few times. V dropped 2 bases and J dropped 7 bases, with 15 bases sitting between them. The CDR3 runs 16 residues. Germline V lookup: CDR1 MNHEY, CDR2 SVGAGI. The chain is built from TRBV6-5 and TRBJ1-6; TRBD1 is a possible D gene (6 bases). The sample consisted of peripheral blood. The source is a man older than 75 with acute or convalescent COVID-19. The DNA of the CDR3 is TGTGCCAGCAGTTACACCCAGGGGACACGGAATTCACCCCTCCACTTT. Its protein product is CASSYTQGTRNSPLHF.